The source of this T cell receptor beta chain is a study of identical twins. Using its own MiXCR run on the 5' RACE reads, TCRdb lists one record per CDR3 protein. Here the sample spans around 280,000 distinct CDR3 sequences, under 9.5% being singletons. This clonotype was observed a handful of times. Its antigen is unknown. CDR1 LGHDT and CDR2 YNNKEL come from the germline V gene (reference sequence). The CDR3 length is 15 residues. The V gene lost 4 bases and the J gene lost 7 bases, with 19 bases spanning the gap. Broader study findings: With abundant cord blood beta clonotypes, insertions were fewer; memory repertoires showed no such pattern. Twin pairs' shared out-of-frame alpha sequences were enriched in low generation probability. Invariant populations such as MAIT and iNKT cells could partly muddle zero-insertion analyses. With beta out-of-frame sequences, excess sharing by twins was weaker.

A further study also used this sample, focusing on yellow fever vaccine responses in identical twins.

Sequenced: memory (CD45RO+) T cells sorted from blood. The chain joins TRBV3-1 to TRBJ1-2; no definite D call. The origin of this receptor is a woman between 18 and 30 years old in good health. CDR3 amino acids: CASSRHGLGFLGYTF. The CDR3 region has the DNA TGTGCCAGCAGCCGACATGGCTTGGGGTTTCTTGGCTACACCTTC. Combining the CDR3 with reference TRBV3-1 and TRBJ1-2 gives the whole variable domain DTAVSQTPKYLVTQMGNDKSIKCEQNLGHDTMYWYKQDSKKFLKIMFSYNNKELIINETVPNRFSPKSPDKAHLNLHINSLELGDSAVYFCASSRHGLGFLGYTFGSGTRLTVV.